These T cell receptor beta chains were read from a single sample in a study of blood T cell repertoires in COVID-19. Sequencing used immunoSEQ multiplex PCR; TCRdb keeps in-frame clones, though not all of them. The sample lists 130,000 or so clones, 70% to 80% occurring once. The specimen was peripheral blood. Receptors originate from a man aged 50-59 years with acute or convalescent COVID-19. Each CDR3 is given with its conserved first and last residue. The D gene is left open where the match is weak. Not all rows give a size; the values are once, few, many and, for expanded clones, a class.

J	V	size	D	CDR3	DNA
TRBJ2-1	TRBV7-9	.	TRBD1	CASSTWTGYNEQFF	TGTGCCAGCAGCACATGGACAGGGTACAATGAGCAGTTCTTC
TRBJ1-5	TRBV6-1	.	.	CASSEEAGQFQPQHF	TGTGCCAGCAGTGAAGAAGCAGGGCAGTTCCAGCCCCAGCATTTT
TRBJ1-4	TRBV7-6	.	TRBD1	CASSKGDRAGEKLFF	TGTGCCAGCAGCAAAGGAGACAGGGCGGGTGAAAAACTGTTTTTT
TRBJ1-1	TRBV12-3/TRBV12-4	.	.	CASTRAMNTEAFF	TGTGCCAGCACGCGGGCAATGAACACTGAAGCTTTCTTT
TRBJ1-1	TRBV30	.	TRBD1	CAWSVNRGTEAFF	TGTGCCTGGAGTGTAAACAGGGGCACTGAAGCTTTCTTT
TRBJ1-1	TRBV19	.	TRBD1	CASSNVIRQGGNTEAFF	TGTGCCAGTAGCAACGTTATAAGACAGGGGGGGAACACTGAAGCTTTCTTT
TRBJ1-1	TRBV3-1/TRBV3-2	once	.	CASSQEVETEAFF	TGTGCCAGCAGCCAAGAGGTGGAGACTGAAGCTTTCTTT
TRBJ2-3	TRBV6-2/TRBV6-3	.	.	CASSYPQAPDNTQYF	TGTGCCAGCAGTTACCCCCAGGCCCCGGACAATACGCAGTATTTT
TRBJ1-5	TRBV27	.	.	CASSVLGVANQPQHF	TGTGCCAGCAGTGTATTAGGGGTGGCCAATCAGCCCCAGCATTTT
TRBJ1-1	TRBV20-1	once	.	CSASSDTEAFF	TGCAGTGCTAGTTCTGACACTGAAGCTTTCTTT
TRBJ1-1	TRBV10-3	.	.	CAISVQAGNTEAFF	TGTGCCATCAGTGTACAGGCTGGGAACACTGAAGCTTTCTTT
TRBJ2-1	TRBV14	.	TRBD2	CASSRGGALNEQFF	TGTGCCAGCAGCCGCGGGGGGGCCCTAAATGAGCAGTTCTTC
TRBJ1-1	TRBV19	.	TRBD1	CASSYRGRGNTEAFF	TGTGCCAGTAGTTACAGGGGAAGGGGGAACACTGAAGCTTTCTTT
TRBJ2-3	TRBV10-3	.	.	CAISEVGGTTDTQYF	TGTGCCATCAGTGAAGTGGGGGGAACCACAGATACGCAGTATTTT
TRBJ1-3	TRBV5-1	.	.	CASSFGVPGSGNTIYF	TGCGCCAGCAGCTTCGGGGTCCCGGGGTCTGGAAACACCATATATTTT
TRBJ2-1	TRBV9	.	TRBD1	CASSVSGQNNEQFF	TGTGCCAGCAGCGTATCGGGACAGAACAATGAGCAGTTCTTC
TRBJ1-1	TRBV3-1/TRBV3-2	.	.	CASSVRDTEAFF	TGTGCCAGCAGCGTCAGGGACACTGAAGCTTTCTTT
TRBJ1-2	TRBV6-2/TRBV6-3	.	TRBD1	CASTPGGGYGYTF	TGTGCCAGCACCCCAGGGGGTGGCTATGGCTACACCTTC
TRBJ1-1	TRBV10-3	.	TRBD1	CAISEGQAVNTEAFF	TGTGCCATCAGTGAGGGACAGGCCGTGAACACTGAAGCTTTCTTT
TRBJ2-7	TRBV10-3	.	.	CAIKDTGTYEQYF	TGTGCCATCAAAGACACGGGAACCTACGAGCAGTACTTC
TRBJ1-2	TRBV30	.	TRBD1	CAWSIPTGQGDRGYTF	TGTGCCTGGAGTATACCGACGGGACAGGGAGACCGTGGCTACACCTTC
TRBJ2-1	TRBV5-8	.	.	CASSLLLLGATNEQFF	TGTGCCAGCAGCTTGCTGTTGCTGGGGGCGACCAATGAGCAGTTCTTC
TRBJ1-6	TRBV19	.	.	CASSIGTGGSPLHF	TGTGCCAGTAGTATTGGTACGGGGGGTTCACCCCTCCACTTT
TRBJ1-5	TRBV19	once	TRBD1	CASSIQGASNQPQHF	TGTGCCAGTAGTATACAGGGGGCGAGCAATCAGCCCCAGCATTTT
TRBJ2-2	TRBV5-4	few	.	CASSLGRPTGELFF	TGTGCCAGCAGCTTGGGCAGGCCCACCGGGGAGCTGTTTTTT
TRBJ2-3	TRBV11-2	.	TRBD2	CATSGVFTDTQYF	TGTGCCACTAGCGGGGTTTTCACAGATACGCAGTATTTT
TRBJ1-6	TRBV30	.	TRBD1	CAWSGDRGKSPLHF	TGTGCCTGGAGTGGAGACAGGGGTAAATCACCCCTCCACTTT
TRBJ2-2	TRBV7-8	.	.	CASSRRGSGELFF	TGTGCCAGCAGTCGACGGGGGTCCGGGGAGCTGTTTTTT
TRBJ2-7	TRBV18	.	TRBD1	CASSPPVGQGGLEQYF	TGTGCCAGCTCACCTCCGGTCGGACAGGGAGGCCTCGAGCAGTACTTC
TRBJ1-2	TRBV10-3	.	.	CAISEQQGPGYGYTF	TGTGCCATCAGTGAACAACAGGGACCGGGCTATGGCTACACCTTC
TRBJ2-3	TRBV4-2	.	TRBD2	CASSQEWASGARTDTQYF	TGTGCCAGCAGCCAAGAGTGGGCTAGCGGGGCCCGAACAGATACGCAGTATTTT
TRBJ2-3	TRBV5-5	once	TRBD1	CASSPRTGGTDTQYF	TGTGCCAGCAGCCCGCGGACAGGGGGCACAGATACGCAGTATTTT
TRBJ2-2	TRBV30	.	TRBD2	CAWSASGFTGELFF	TGTGCCTGGAGTGCTAGCGGGTTCACCGGGGAGCTGTTTTTT
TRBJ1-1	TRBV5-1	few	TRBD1	CASSPTGANTEAFF	TGCGCCAGCAGCCCGACAGGGGCAAACACTGAAGCTTTCTTT
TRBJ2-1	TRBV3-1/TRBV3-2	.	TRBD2	CASSHSGGADYNEQFF	TGTGCCAGCAGCCACAGCGGGGGGGCTGACTACAATGAGCAGTTCTTC
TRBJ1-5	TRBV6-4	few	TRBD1	CASSVLDRSRNQPQHF	TGTGCCAGCAGTGTTCTGGACAGGTCGAGAAATCAGCCCCAGCATTTT
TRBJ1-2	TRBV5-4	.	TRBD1	CASSLTQGVGYGYTF	TGTGCCAGCAGCTTGACCCAGGGGGTAGGCTATGGCTACACCTTC
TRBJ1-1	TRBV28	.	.	CASSSSVEANTEAFF	TGTGCCAGCAGTTCCTCTGTAGAGGCGAACACTGAAGCTTTCTTT
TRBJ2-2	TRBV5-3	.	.	CARSLACRFANTGELFF	TGTGCCAGAAGCTTGGCCTGTCGGTTCGCGAACACCGGGGAGCTGTTTTTT
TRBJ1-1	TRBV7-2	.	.	CASSLESAVAEAFF	TGTGCCAGCAGCTTAGAATCCGCGGTCGCTGAAGCTTTCTTT
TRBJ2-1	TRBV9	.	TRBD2	CASSTGTSGEQFF	TGTGCCAGCAGCACAGGGACTAGCGGGGAGCAGTTCTTC
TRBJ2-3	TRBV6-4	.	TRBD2	CASSDSQRGEDTQYF	TGTGCCAGCAGTGACAGTCAGCGGGGGGAAGATACGCAGTATTTT
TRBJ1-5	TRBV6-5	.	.	CASSYRRGDNQPQHF	TGTGCCAGCAGTTACAGGCGGGGGGACAATCAGCCCCAGCATTTT
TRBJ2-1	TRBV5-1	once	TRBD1	CASSPRPGQGYNEQFF	TGCGCCAGCAGCCCAAGACCGGGACAGGGTTACAATGAGCAGTTCTTC
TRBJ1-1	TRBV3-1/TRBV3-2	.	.	CASSRTPNTEAFF	TGTGCCAGCAGTCGTACACCGAACACTGAAGCTTTCTTT
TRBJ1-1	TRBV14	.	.	CASSQDTGRNTEAFF	TGTGCCAGCAGCCAAGATACAGGGAGGAACACTGAAGCTTTCTTT
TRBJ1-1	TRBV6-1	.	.	CASSDVREGFKAFF	TGTGCCAGCAGTGATGTAAGGGAGGGTTTTAAAGCTTTCTTT
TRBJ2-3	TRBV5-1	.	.	CASSWGQGFSDTQYF	TGCGCCAGCAGTTGGGGCCAGGGGTTTTCAGATACGCAGTATTTT
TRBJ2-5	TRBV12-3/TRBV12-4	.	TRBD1	CASSSRQGGEQYF	TGTGCCAGCAGTTCCAGACAGGGTGGGGAGCAGTACTTC
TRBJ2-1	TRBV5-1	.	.	CASSPSGPTADGEQFF	TGCGCCAGCAGCCCCTCAGGTCCGACAGCAGATGGTGAGCAGTTCTTC
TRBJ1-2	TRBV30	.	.	CAWSVGQWGIYGYTF	TGTGCCTGGAGTGTAGGACAGTGGGGGATCTATGGCTACACCTTC
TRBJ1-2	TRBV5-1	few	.	CASRTQTANYGYTF	TGCGCCAGCAGAACACAGACAGCTAACTATGGCTACACCTTC
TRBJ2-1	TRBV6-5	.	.	CASGREAYNEQFF	TGTGCCAGCGGTAGGGAGGCCTACAATGAGCAGTTCTTC
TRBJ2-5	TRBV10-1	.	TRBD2	CASSETSGGPQETQYF	TGCGCCAGCAGCGAGACTAGCGGGGGGCCTCAAGAGACCCAGTACTTC
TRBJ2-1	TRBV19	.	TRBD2	CASHSSGGYNEQFF	TGTGCCAGCCATTCCAGCGGGGGATACAATGAGCAGTTCTTC